A single sample gave rise to the 3 T cell receptor beta chains below, sequenced in a study of Ad26.COV2.S vaccination and SARS-CoV-2 variants. The treatment denotes: around 19 received Ad26.COV2.S at low or high dose, single or two shots; roughly five received placebo; per-sample allocation not given. It was on day 63 after the first vaccine or placebo injection that samples were taken. Data came from immunoSEQ multiplex PCR; TCRdb stores just in-frame clones and leaves some out. The top ten clones hold roughly a tenth of a sample with 200,000 to 300,000 clones, approximately 88% of them seen once. The sample consisted of peripheral blood, taken in a trial of Ad26.COV2.S vaccine versus placebo. Receptor source: a person between 18 and 60 years old who received the Ad26.COV2.S COVID-19 vaccine or a placebo.

This clone has a single count. The V call is TRBV27, the J call TRBJ1-1; no clear D. Between the trimmed V and J ends, which lost 5 bases and 0 bases, there was a span of 13 bases. Germline values: CDR1 MNHEY, CDR2 SMNVEV (reference sequence). There are 15 residues in the CDR3. CDR3 sequence (DNA): TGTGCCAGCAGTCCAAGGACCGTTATGAACACTGAAGCTTTCTTT. It codes for CASSPRTVMNTEAFF.

The CDR3 region is CASSREGSFAGGLTDTQYF. In nucleotides, the CDR3 is TGTGCCAGCAGCCGCGAGGGGTCCTTCGCGGGGGGCCTCACAGATACGCAGTATTTT. V usage is TRBV11-2 and J usage is TRBJ2-3; 8 nucleotides agree with TRBD2. CDR1 is SGHAT, CDR2 FQNNGV, per germline. This CDR3 spans 19 amino acids. With V trimmed by 5 bases and J by 2 bases, 18 bases remained unmatched.

This chain joins TRBV2 and TRBJ1-4; D gene uncertain. This CDR3 is built from 14 residues. Germline V gene data show CDR1 as SNHLY and CDR2 as FYNNEI. Trimming took off 10 bases at V and 4 bases at J, with 16 bases between the two ends. The CDR3 region is CATTLQRDNEKLFF. The CDR3 bases are TGTGCCACCACGCTACAGAGGGATAATGAAAAACTGTTTTTT.